The rows below give T cell receptor beta chains drawn from one sample of a study of shared clonotypes between healthy human individuals. Method: immunoSEQ multiplex PCR; TCRdb's copy keeps in-frame clones and lacks some. There are hundreds of thousands of clones in the sample; around two thirds occur only once, and over 1.5% lies in the top ten. The material sequenced was memory CD4+ T cells sorted from blood. All receptors derive from a woman aged 25 to 39 in good health. Both conserved end residues are part of each CDR3. Each record gives: J gene, V gene, clone size, D gene, CDR3 DNA, CDR3 protein. A D gene is named only where the DNA matches it firmly. The size entry is marked missing in some rows and otherwise reads once, few, many or a size class.

TRBJ1-1 | TRBV11-3 | NA | NA | TGTGCCAGCAGCCTAAGACAGTACACTGAAGCTTTCTTT | CASSLRQYTEAFF
TRBJ2-1 | TRBV28 | NA | TRBD2 | TGTGCCAGCAGTCCCCGGACTAGCGGGAGGGCCGCGGGCGATGAGCAGTTCTTC | CASSPRTSGRAAGDEQFF
TRBJ2-7 | TRBV19 | NA | TRBD2 | TGTGCCAGTAGTATTGGCGGGAGGGGGCGCGAGCAGTACTTC | CASSIGGRGREQYF
TRBJ2-1 | TRBV19 | NA | NA | TGTGCCAGTAAAAGAGCCCAGGGGAGTAGTAATGAGCAGTTCTTC | CASKRAQGSSNEQFF
TRBJ2-5 | TRBV5-1 | NA | NA | TGCGCCAGCAGCCCGGGGTCGGGAAAAGAGACCCAGTACTTC | CASSPGSGKETQYF
TRBJ2-1 | TRBV6-1 | once | NA | TGTGCCAGCAGTGGAAAGAGGGGCCTAAATTGGGATGAGCAGTTCTTC | CASSGKRGLNWDEQFF
TRBJ2-4 | TRBV7-8 | NA | TRBD1 | TGTGCCAGCAGCAATAGGGGACAGGGCTCAGCCAAAAACATTCAGTACTTC | CASSNRGQGSAKNIQYF
TRBJ2-4 | TRBV6-7 | NA | NA | TGTGCCAGCAGTTACTTGGTAACCGCCACAGCCAAAAACATTCAGTACTTC | CASSYLVTATAKNIQYF
TRBJ1-2 | TRBV5-1 | NA | NA | TGCGCCAGCAGCTTGGTACCGGGCGCCAACTTTAACTATGGCTACACCTTC | CASSLVPGANFNYGYTF
TRBJ2-5 | TRBV6-5 | NA | NA | TGTGCCAGCAGTCAACAAGAGACCCAGTACTTC | CASSQQETQYF
TRBJ2-4 | TRBV4-1 | NA | TRBD2 | TGCGCCAGCAGCCAAATGGGCCGGGGGGTAGCCAAAAACATTCAGTACTTC | CASSQMGRGVAKNIQYF
TRBJ2-1 | TRBV9 | NA | TRBD1 | TGTGCCAGCAGCGGACAGGGGCTAGCCGACAATGAGCAGTTCTTC | CASSGQGLADNEQFF
TRBJ2-7 | TRBV6-5 | NA | NA | TGTGCCAGCAGTGACCGACAGGTCTCCTACGAGCAGTACTTC | CASSDRQVSYEQYF
TRBJ1-1 | TRBV19 | NA | TRBD1 | TGTGCCAGTAGTATAACAGGGGTGAACACTGAAGCTTTCTTT | CASSITGVNTEAFF
TRBJ1-1 | TRBV30 | NA | NA | TGTGCCTGGAGTGTACCGGGTACCATGAACACTGAAGCTTTCTTT | CAWSVPGTMNTEAFF
TRBJ1-1 | TRBV29-1 | few | NA | TGCAGCGTTAGGGTGAACACTGAAGCTTTCTTT | CSVRVNTEAFF
TRBJ1-1 | TRBV2 | once | NA | TGTGCCAGCATGGTACACACTGAAGCTTTCTTT | CASMVHTEAFF
TRBJ1-1 | TRBV6-5 | NA | NA | TGTGCCAGCAGTTACGCTGGGGACACTGAAGCTTTCTTT | CASSYAGDTEAFF
TRBJ1-1 | TRBV5-1 | NA | NA | TGCGCCAGCAGCTTGCAAGGCAGGGGAGTGACTGAAGCTTTCTTT | CASSLQGRGVTEAFF
TRBJ1-2 | TRBV5-1 | NA | NA | TGCGCCAGCAGCCCGGACGGATCTTCGGGGGGCTACACCTTC | CASSPDGSSGGYTF
TRBJ2-1 | TRBV27 | once | NA | TGTGCCAGCAGTCCTGCTCTAGCCCGGATCAACAATGAGCAGTTCTTC | CASSPALARINNEQFF
TRBJ2-7 | TRBV6-1 | NA | NA | TGTGCCAGCAGTGGAGGGGGAAGCTACGAGCAGTACTTC | CASSGGGSYEQYF
TRBJ2-1 | TRBV11-2 | NA | NA | TGTGCCAGCAGCTTAGTGGGCGGGACCTACCGTAGCAATGAGCAGTTCTTC | CASSLVGGTYRSNEQFF
TRBJ2-2 | TRBV25-1 | NA | NA | TGTGCCAGCAGCCCAATGGGGGTTACCGGGGAGCTGTTTTTT | CASSPMGVTGELFF
TRBJ1-1 | TRBV7-9 | NA | NA | TGTGCCAGCAGCTCTTACAGGGCCGTGAACACTGAAGCTTTCTTT | CASSSYRAVNTEAFF
TRBJ1-2 | TRBV2 | NA | TRBD1 | TGTGCCAGCAGTGAATTGGGACAGGGGGCAAGTGGCTACACCTTC | CASSELGQGASGYTF
TRBJ2-7 | TRBV11-3 | NA | TRBD2 | TGTGCCAGCAGCTCTCCCCTTGGTAGCGGGAGCTCCTACGAGCAGTACTTC | CASSSPLGSGSSYEQYF
TRBJ1-1 | TRBV30 | NA | NA | TGTGCCTGGGAGAGGGACGCGCGCGAAGCTTTCTTT | CAWERDAREAFF
TRBJ1-4 | TRBV15 | NA | NA | TGTGCCACCAGCAGGAGAGAAGGGGAAAAACTGTTTTTT | CATSRREGEKLFF
TRBJ1-1 | TRBV11-2 | NA | TRBD1 | TGTGCCAGCAGCTTAGACAGGGGGCGAATCCTTGCGAACACTGAAGCTTTCTTT | CASSLDRGRILANTEAFF
TRBJ1-5 | TRBV5-1 | NA | NA | TGCGCCAGCAGCCCATGGACAGGCAATCAGCCCCAGCATTTT | CASSPWTGNQPQHF
TRBJ2-1 | TRBV7-9 | once | NA | TGTGCCAGCAGCCGACAACAGATCAATGAGCAGTTCTTC | CASSRQQINEQFF
TRBJ1-3 | TRBV10-2 | once | NA | TGCGCCAGCATGGGAGGAAACACCATATATTTT | CASMGGNTIYF
TRBJ1-2 | TRBV5-3 | NA | NA | TGTGCCAGAAGCTACACCCCGGGGGGTGGCTACACCTTC | CARSYTPGGGYTF
TRBJ2-4 | TRBV30 | NA | NA | TGTGCCTGGAAAGGGCTAGCCAAAAACATTCAGTACTTC | CAWKGLAKNIQYF
TRBJ2-7 | TRBV5-6 | NA | NA | TGTGCCAGCAGCCTAGGAATCCACGAGCAGTACTTC | CASSLGIHEQYF
TRBJ2-5 | TRBV28 | NA | NA | TGTGCCAGCAGTTCCCAGGGGTTCGGGGAGACCCAGTACTTC | CASSSQGFGETQYF
TRBJ2-1 | TRBV19 | few | NA | TGTGCCAGTAGTTACGGACCACAAAGCTACAATGAGCAGTTCTTC | CASSYGPQSYNEQFF
TRBJ2-5 | TRBV5-5 | once | NA | TGTGCCAGCAGCTTGGGATTACAGCGCGGGGAGACCCAGTACTTC | CASSLGLQRGETQYF
TRBJ2-7 | TRBV6-1 | NA | NA | TGTGCCAGCCAGAGAGGGACAAACTCCTACGAGCAGTACTTC | CASQRGTNSYEQYF
TRBJ2-5 | TRBV15 | many | NA | TGTGCCACCAGCAGAGACCGGGCCACCAGCACCCAGTACTTC | CATSRDRATSTQYF
TRBJ2-7 | TRBV29-1 | NA | NA | TGCAGCGTTGGTCTAGTCCACGAGCAGTACTTC | CSVGLVHEQYF